The sequence of this T cell receptor beta chain was determined in a study of somatic mutations in cytotoxic T cells in rheumatoid arthritis. This clone was counted a single time. The repertoire was sequenced with immunoSEQ multiplex PCR; TCRdb's copy has only in-frame clones and lacks some. The sample lists tens of thousands of clones; 65% to 85% were seen once. This CDR3 comprises 14 residues. V lost 7 bases, J lost 4 bases, and 8 bases stayed unmatched. Germline V gene sequence: CDR1 LGHNT, CDR2 FRNRAP. Sequenced input: CD8+ T cells sorted from blood. This TCR derives from an adult with rheumatoid arthritis. This chain connects TRBV12-5 to TRBJ2-3; 7 bases fit TRBD2. The CDR3 loop is CASAPTSDPDTQYF. The CDR3 nucleotides read TGTGCTAGTGCCCCCACTAGCGACCCAGATACGCAGTATTTT.